This record covers a single T cell receptor beta chain. What it binds is not known. The data belong to a study of T cells in Graves' hyperthyroidism and ophthalmopathy. Study-wide results and limits: Most clonotypes that expanded in the thyroid above 0.001 also showed up in blood.

If no ophthalmopathy progression occurred within 18 months, Graves' hyperthyroidism was stable. Recently diagnosed hyperthyroidism of less than 2 months' duration affected patients aged 18 to 65. Patients with uncontrolled infections, other autoimmune diseases, pregnancy or lactation were excluded. TCR beta CDR3 regions were amplified from RNA transcripts. TCR CDR3 underwent first-round RT-PCR with the HTBI primer set. TCRdb independently ran MiXCR on the multiplex PCR reads; one entry per CDR3 protein. The sample yields 610,000 or so distinct CDR3 sequences, about half seen once. Specimen: peripheral blood or thyroid tissue (not recorded which). The source is a woman aged 18-29 years with Graves' hyperthyroidism.

CDR3 amino acids: CASSPRGGVLGNEQYF. The CDR3 coding sequence is TGTGCCAGCAGCCCCAGGGGGGGGGTTTTGGGAAATGAGCAGTACTTC. The V and J genes are TRBV7-6 and TRBJ2-7, with D possibly being TRBD1 or TRBD2 (7 bases each). Germline V CDR1 and CDR2: SGHVS, FNYEAQ. The CDR3 is made up of 16 amino acids. Trimming left V 5 bases short and J 7 bases short, with 24 bases between. Drawing the rest from reference TRBV7-6 and TRBJ2-7, the complete variable domain is GAGVSQSPRYKVTKRGQDVALRCDPISGHVSLYWYRQALGQGPEFLTYFNYEAQQDKSGLPNDRFSAERPEGSISTLTIQRTEQRDSAMYRCASSPRGGVLGNEQYFGPGTRLTVT.